This T cell receptor beta chain was identified in a study of cytomegalovirus exposure and HLA in healthy donors. V trimming: 5 bases; J trimming: 0 bases; junction bases outside the gene matches: 4. The length of the CDR3 is 14 residues. Germline-derived CDR1 and CDR2 are SQVTM and ANQGSEA. The primer mix had 60 Vbeta and 13 Jbeta primers. Clones were read by immunoSEQ multiplex PCR, and TCRdb kept only the in-frame ones, dropping some. The sample consists of approximately 150,000 clones, around 79% of them appearing once. The receptor was derived from a male donor in good health and CMV-seropositive. The chain joins TRBV29-1 to TRBJ2-3, with TRBD2 identical over 8 bases. The sample comprised PBMCs. The CDR3 here is CSVLKRGSTDTQYF. The CDR3 DNA reads as TGCAGCGTTCTGAAGCGGGGGAGCACAGATACGCAGTATTTT.